This T cell receptor beta chain originates from a study of blood T cells in healthy people across ages. Study-wide results and limits: Among T cells, TCR beta diversity per million cells dropped roughly linearly as age rose.

At least ten counts were recorded for this clonotype. Its antigen is not known. The CDR3 runs 16 residues. V was pared by 2 bases and J by 1 base, with 14 bases between. The germline V gene encodes CDR1 MDHEN and CDR2 SYDVKM. Staff drew around 10 milliliters of peripheral blood from each donor. A J-beta primer mix and a sample-barcoded 5' primer were used in a second PCR of roughly 6 to 12 cycles. TCRdb called the 5' RACE reads again in MiXCR, with one record for every CDR3 protein. The sample shows approximately 320,000 distinct CDR3 sequences, less than 30% of them seen only once. The gene calls are TRBV28 and TRBJ2-5; weak D call: TRBD2 (5 bases). The receptor comes from a woman in her 70s in good health. The sequenced material came from blood. CDR3 residues: CASSLRSGSTQETQYF. CDR3 in DNA: TGTGCCAGCAGTTTAAGGAGCGGATCTACCCAAGAGACCCAGTACTTC.